This T cell receptor beta chain came from a study of blood T cell repertoires in COVID-19 (dated by TCRdb to the early 2020s). Turning to the overall study: For ImmuneRACE Cohort 3, a participant was defined as recovered based on two consecutive negative NP/OP PCR tests, clearance by a healthcare professional, or resolution of symptoms. The collaborator samples originated in the United States, Italy and Spain and spanned the acute and convalescent phases of COVID-19. The material from the prospective study consisted of cDNA or gDNA derived from T cells, B-cell-depleted T cells, or PBMCs. Subjects who had been exposed to COVID-19, were actively infected with it, or had recovered from it provided the deeply sampled blood TCRbeta repertoires that made up the dataset. The repertoires were released in a freely available public database intended as a resource for research on the immune response to SARS-CoV-2. The samples were drawn from the first 160 participants of the ongoing ImmuneRACE study and from 1,254 subjects provided by 6 global collaborators. Nearly every sample came with metadata listing a de-identified subject ID, COVID-19 status, age in years and sex. HLA class I and class II types, where available, came from metadata supplied by the sample provider rather than from assay-based typing. Paper-wide results and their limitations: The quantity of clinical and demographic metadata differed by source and by participant and was supplied without curation.

The CDR3 spans 14 residues, from the cysteine through the phenylalanine. Just the 42-base CDR3 DNA is kept, in frame starting at base 1. V trim: 4 bases; J trim: 4 bases; unmatched bases: 3. The germline V gene encodes CDR1 SGHRS and CDR2 YFSETQ. The immunoSEQ Assay, a bias-controlled multiplex PCR, was used to amplify TCRbeta CDR3 regions from genomic DNA. The authors' analysis ran thus. The number of nucleated cells in each sample was estimated by amplification of reference gene primers within the assay. To quantify the absolute abundance of each unique TCRbeta CDR3 rearrangement, sequence reads were collapsed and filtered. Productive Simpson clonality was computed per sample as the square root of Simpson's diversity index over productive rearrangements. The source is immuneACCESS, and TCRdb retained only in-frame sequences with V and J called. Part of the clones is not carried over; for the studies checked, unresolved V genes explain less than half of this, and the remainder is unexplained. V, J and clone size derive from that table, while D and trimming were established from the DNA sequence. A total of roughly 340,000 clones appear in this sample, approximately 89% of them only once. The ten largest clones capture roughly 1.9% of the sample.

Participants in the prospective study were aged 18 to 89 years, lived in under 30 United States geographic areas, and enrolled through a virtual design. To assign participants to cohorts, the prospective study relied on clinical history that participants themselves reported in a screening survey and a study questionnaire. Each participant in the prospective study had whole blood, serum and a nasopharyngeal or oropharyngeal swab collected by mobile phlebotomists. Additional blood draws and questionnaires over a 2-month period could optionally be provided by prospective study participants. Blood samples from the prospective study were shipped frozen or at room temperature prior to DNA extraction. This clone has just one count. What antigen it recognizes has not been identified. No base quality values were provided; no much bigger clone lies one nucleotide off.

Sequenced sample: PBMCs or T cells enriched from blood (not recorded which). The clonotype was recovered from a man aged 40-50 years in a cohort exposed to, infected with or recovered from COVID-19 (not recorded which). The chain joins TRBV5-1 to TRBJ2-1; a stretch of 9 junction bases matches TRBD1. The nucleotide sequence is TGCGCCAGCAGCCGACAGGGGGAATACAATGAGCAGTTCTTC. This translates into CASSRQGEYNEQFF.